Below, one T cell receptor (beta chain) is given with its context. No antigen is known for it. This sample is drawn from a study of cytomegalovirus exposure and HLA in healthy donors. Study in general: It was reported in a later analysis that the same platform had been used for the roughly 110 validation repertoires as for the roughly 650 first-cohort repertoires.

Overall study findings and caveats: Cytomegalovirus-associated status was assigned to about 180 TCR beta chains. Clusters of TCRs from the first cohort tended to co-occur in the 90 to 150 validation repertoires (as a later analysis found). A classifier reportedly called cytomegalovirus status with high sensitivity and specificity.

Here immunoSEQ multiplex PCR was the method, and the copy in TCRdb shows in-frame clones only, minus some. The table shows approximately 150,000 clones, with about nine tenths occurring only once. This TCR derives from a young man in good health and CMV-seropositive. Sequenced input: PBMCs.

CDR3 amino acids: CASSAASGSGETQYF. For the CDR3, the DNA is TGTGCCAGCAGTGCGGCTAGCGGGAGTGGGGAGACCCAGTACTTC. The chain uses TRBV6-4 and TRBJ2-5; 10 bases match TRBD2. The CDR3 contains 15 residues. Germline values: CDR1 MRHNA, CDR2 SNTAGT. Trimming cost V 4 bases and J 5 bases; bases outside gene matches: 7.